Below, 7 T cell receptor beta chains from the same sample are listed, as sequenced in a study of cytomegalovirus exposure and HLA in healthy donors. Both 60 Vbeta primers and 13 Jbeta primers went into the PCR. Profiling relied on immunoSEQ multiplex PCR, and the TCRdb table lists in-frame clones only, not all of them. The sample consists of around 200,000 clones, 65% to 80% of them appearing once. Sequenced sample: PBMCs. These receptors came from a young woman in good health and CMV-seropositive.

The chain combines TRBV11-2 with TRBJ2-7, with 8 nucleotides matching TRBD1. V shed 5 bases, J shed 5 bases, and the junction held 8 bases outside the gene matches. CDR1 and CDR2 (germline): SGHAT, FQNNGV. This CDR3 spans 14 amino acids. CDR3 DNA sequence: TGTGCCAGCAGCCCGGTCAGGGGGCCGGACGAGCAGTACTTC. Encoded protein: CASSPVRGPDEQYF.

This clone has just a few counts. The CDR3 coding sequence is TGCAGCGTTGATGGCAGGGGATACTTAGAGACCCAGTACTTC. It codes for CSVDGRGYLETQYF. The V and J genes are TRBV29-1 and TRBJ2-5, with D perhaps TRBD1 (6 bases). This CDR3 region has 14 residues. The germline V gene has CDR1 SQVTM and CDR2 ANQGSEA. V lost 3 bases, J lost 4 bases, and 15 bases lay in between.

V usage is TRBV19 and J usage is TRBJ1-1; D possibly corresponds to TRBD1 (6 bases). The V and J ends lost 10 bases and 4 bases respectively, with 16 bases between them. Germline loops: CDR1 LNHDA, CDR2 SQIVND (reference sequence). This CDR3 region has 13 residues. CDR3 in DNA: TGTGCCACCTCCAGGGGAGTTATCACTGAAGCTTTCTTT. This sequence encodes CATSRGVITEAFF.

This chain links TRBV5-4 with TRBJ2-7; TRBD2 aligns across 10 bases. The CDR3 contains 16 residues. V lost 4 bases, J lost 1 base, and 8 bases stayed unmatched. Looked up from germline, CDR1 is SGHNT and CDR2 is YYREEE (reference sequence). CDR3 nucleotides: TGTGCCAGCAGCGTCCGGACTAGCGGATCATCCTACGAGCAGTACTTC. Amino acid sequence: CASSVRTSGSSYEQYF. Together with reference TRBV5-4 and TRBJ2-7, the CDR3 gives the full variable domain: ETGVTQSPTHLIKTRGQQVTLRCSSQSGHNTVSWYQQALGQGPQFIFQYYREEENGRGNFPPRFSGLQFPNYSSELNVNALELDDSALYLCASSVRTSGSSYEQYFGPGTRLTVT.

The J gene is TRBJ2-7, the V gene TRBV6-5, with a weak D call TRBD2 (6 bases). The length of the CDR3 is 11 residues. Germline V gene data show CDR1 as MNHEY and CDR2 as SVGAGI. The ends were cut back, 8 bases at V and 4 bases at J, with 9 bases in the middle. The CDR3 DNA sequence: TGTGCCAGCGGGCGGGGTTACGAGCAGTACTTC. It codes for CASGRGYEQYF.

The chain employs TRBV10-3 and TRBJ2-7, with TRBD1 matching 9 bases. Trimming cost V 6 bases and J 3 bases; bases outside gene matches: 12. The length of the CDR3 is 16 residues. The germline CDR1 and CDR2 sequences are ENHRY and SYGVKD. CDR3 DNA: TGTGCCATCAGGGGGACAGGGAGCCCATATCACTACGAGCAGTACTTC. Amino acids: CAIRGTGSPYHYEQYF.

The chain combines TRBV15 with TRBJ1-2; TRBD1 might be the D (6 bases). Trimming shortened V by 2 bases and J by 2 bases, and 6 bases separated the two germline ends. Germline V gene data show CDR1 as LNHNV and CDR2 as YYDKDF (reference sequence). The CDR3 spans 13 residues. The CDR3 nucleotides read TGTGCCACCAGCAGACAGGGGAACTATGGCTACACCTTC. It codes for CATSRQGNYGYTF.